A selection of T cell receptor beta chains follows, all from one sample in a study of CD8+ T cells in alopecia areata. The data were produced by immunoSEQ multiplex PCR, yet TCRdb's version contains in-frame clones alone and is incomplete. The table includes some 150,000 clones, around half detected once. Here the sequenced sample was CD8+ T cells sorted from blood, taken at week 0. All receptors derive from a human donor with alopecia areata. CDR3s include the opening cysteine and the closing phenylalanine or tryptophan. D genes are given only for firm matches. Size tells how often a clone was seen (once, few, many) or the class of an expanded clone, and some rows leave it out.

TGCAGCATCTGGGACACATACGAGCAGTACTTC | CSIWDTYEQYF | TRBV29-1 | . | TRBJ2-7 | few
TGCAGCGTTGAGGGGGTGGGCAGGGCAGAGACCCAGTACTTC | CSVEGVGRAETQYF | TRBV29-1 | . | TRBJ2-5 | .
TGTGCCAGCAGCTTAGGGACCTACAATGAGCAGTTCTTC | CASSLGTYNEQFF | TRBV6-5 | . | TRBJ2-1 | once
TGTGCCAGCTCCCCCTCCGCCTACAATGAGCAGTTCTTC | CASSPSAYNEQFF | TRBV6-5 | . | TRBJ2-1 | few
TGTGCCTGGAGTCCAGGGATTAGCGATCAGCCCCAGCATTTT | CAWSPGISDQPQHF | TRBV30 | . | TRBJ1-5 | .
TGTGCCAGTAGTATAGGGGGGGCCGGGGAGCTGTTTTTT | CASSIGGAGELFF | TRBV19 | . | TRBJ2-2 | .
TGTGCCAGCCACCAGGCACAGGGTGGTTTTGGGGACACTGAAGCTTTCTTT | CASHQAQGGFGDTEAFF | TRBV19 | . | TRBJ1-1 | .
TGTGCCAGCAGCGGTTCGACAAGCAATCAGCCCCAGCATTTT | CASSGSTSNQPQHF | TRBV9 | . | TRBJ1-5 | .
TGTGCCAGTCGGACAGGGCCCGGGGAGCTGTTTTTT | CASRTGPGELFF | TRBV25-1 | TRBD1 | TRBJ2-2 | .
TGTGCCAGCAGTCCCATGGCTCCCGGGTCAAGCTCCTACAATGAGCAGTTCTTC | CASSPMAPGSSSYNEQFF | TRBV27 | . | TRBJ2-1 | .
TGTGCCAGCAGCTTGGCGGGGGGCCTCCTCTCCTACGAGCAGTACTTC | CASSLAGGLLSYEQYF | TRBV5-6 | . | TRBJ2-7 | .
TGCAGCGTTGATCGCGGGGGGAGTGAAGCTTTCTTT | CSVDRGGSEAFF | TRBV29-1 | . | TRBJ1-1 | once
TGTGCCAGCAGCTTGGGTTCACGAAGAAACTATGGCTACACCTTC | CASSLGSRRNYGYTF | TRBV5-6 | . | TRBJ1-2 | .